This TCR beta chain was observed in a study of beta chain features in type 1 diabetes. Expressed TCRB transcripts were sequenced after all isolated RNA was converted to cDNA. Profiling relied on immunoSEQ multiplex PCR, and the TCRdb table lists in-frame clones only, not all of them. The data hold hundreds of thousands of clones, with roughly 16% observed a single time. Germline assignment: CDR1 SNHLY and CDR2 FYNNEI. This CDR3 region has 13 residues. J was trimmed by 7 bases and V by 8 bases; bases with no gene match: 7. Study outcomes and limitations: Relative to healthy donors, patients appeared to have naive, central memory and Treg TCRB repertoires that were more similar.

This clone was seen only a few times. Its specificity is not known. The source material was naive CD4+ T cells from blood. The chain recombines TRBV2 with TRBJ1-5; TRBD1 matches at 8 bases. The TCR was taken from a man between 18 and 29 years old in good health. The CDR3, as DNA: TGTGCCAGCCTCGGACAGGGAAAACAGCCCCAGCATTTT. Protein product: CASLGQGKQPQHF.